This passage covers 30 T cell receptor beta chains from one sample sequenced in a study of OX40 agonist ivuxolimab in advanced cancers. Sequencing used immunoSEQ multiplex PCR; TCRdb keeps in-frame clones, though not all of them. The table has about 46,000 clones, more than 75% seen once. Source: CD4+ or CD8+ T cells sorted from blood, taken in a trial of the OX40 agonist ivuxolimab. The receptors derive from an adult with an advanced solid tumor such as melanoma, head and neck, liver or kidney cancer.

The V call is TRBV19, the J call TRBJ2-5, with 7 nucleotides matching TRBD2. Germline trimming cut 1 base from V and 4 bases from J; bases unmatched to any gene: 6. From germline, CDR1 is LNHDA and CDR2 SQIVND (reference sequence). The CDR3 extends over 15 amino acids. The CDR3 DNA follows: TGTGCCAGTAGTATAGGCGGACTAGTAAGAGAGACCCAGTACTTC. Translated: CASSIGGLVRETQYF.

The chain joins TRBV19 to TRBJ2-7; no firm D call. The V gene's germline CDR1 is LNHDA and CDR2 SQIVND (reference sequence). CDR3 length: 14 amino acids. The V end lost 2 bases, the J end lost 2 bases, and 10 bases lay between the germline ends. The CDR3 region is CASSILGSTYEQYF. Here the CDR3 DNA reads TGTGCCAGTAGTATATTGGGATCTACCTACGAGCAGTACTTC.

The chain joins TRBV15 to TRBJ2-4; TRBD2 matches 11 bases. The CDR3 spans 17 residues. V lost 1 base and J lost 2; bases outside the gene matches: 4. The germline V gene encodes CDR1 LNHNV and CDR2 YYDKDF (reference sequence). CDR3 region: CATSRGIAGGSKNIQYF. DNA for the CDR3: TGTGCCACCAGCAGAGGGATAGCGGGGGGGTCCAAAAACATTCAGTACTTC.

This sequence joins TRBV5-1 and TRBJ2-7; 8 nucleotides agree with TRBD1. The CDR3 totals 14 residues. Germline V lookup: CDR1 SGHRS, CDR2 YFSETQ. The junction had 8 bases not matched to a gene; V was cut back by 2 bases and J by 7 bases. The CDR3 here is CASSFLQGAREQYF. The CDR3 nucleotides are TGCGCCAGCAGCTTTCTTCAGGGGGCGAGGGAGCAGTACTTC.

V and J are TRBV19 and TRBJ1-4, with TRBD1 as a possible D gene (5 bases). The length of the CDR3 is 15 residues. Trimming cost V 5 bases and J 5 bases, with 15 bases left between them. Germline V gene data show CDR1 as LNHDA and CDR2 as SQIVND (reference sequence). This CDR3 is CASSRLSGGNEKLFF. CDR3 nucleotide sequence: TGTGCCAGTAGTCGCCTCTCGGGGGGGAATGAAAAACTGTTTTTT. Based on the CDR3 plus reference TRBV19 and TRBJ1-4, the full variable domain is DGGITQSPKYLFRKEGQNVTLSCEQNLNHDAMYWYRQDPGQGLRLIYYSQIVNDFQKGDIAEGYSVSREKKESFPLTVTSAQKNPTAFYLCASSRLSGGNEKLFFGSGTQLSVL.

The gene calls are TRBV9 and TRBJ2-3; D is unresolved. The CDR3 extends over 13 amino acids. Germline-derived CDR1 and CDR2 are SGDLS and YYNGEE. Trimming took off 2 bases at V and 5 bases at J, with 9 bases between the two ends. For the CDR3, the DNA is TGTGCCAGCAGCGTCGGCTTTCAAGATACGCAGTATTTT. Protein: CASSVGFQDTQYF.

The chain uses TRBV11-2 and TRBJ1-1; perhaps TRBD1 as D (6 bases). The germline V gene has CDR1 SGHAT and CDR2 FQNNGV. This CDR3 region has 14 residues. V was pared by 1 base and J by 6 bases, with 12 bases between. CDR3 DNA sequence: TGTGCCAGCAGCTTAGGGTATGGGGGCTCTGAAGCTTTCTTT. The encoded protein is CASSLGYGGSEAFF. Based on the CDR3 plus reference TRBV11-2 and TRBJ1-1, the full variable domain is EAGVAQSPRYKIIEKRQSVAFWCNPISGHATLYWYQQILGQGPKLLIQFQNNGVVDDSQLPKDRFSAERLKGVDSTLKIQPAKLEDSAVYLCASSLGYGGSEAFFGQGTRLTVV.

The V call is TRBV6-5, the J call TRBJ1-1; D is perhaps TRBD1 (5 bases). CDR1 is MNHEY and CDR2 is SVGAGI in the germline V gene. The CDR3 extends over 12 amino acids. Trimming cost V 4 bases and J 5 bases, with 8 bases left between them. The CDR3 DNA is TGTGCCAGCAGTTCCTGGGGGACTGAAGCTTTCTTT. The encoded protein is CASSSWGTEAFF.

The rearrangement links TRBV9 to TRBJ2-6; TRBD2 matches at 9 bases. The CDR3 covers 18 residues. Trimming removed 0 bases from V and 4 bases from J; junction bases left unmatched: 8. In germline, CDR1 is SGDLS, CDR2 YYNGEE. The CDR3 sequence is CASSVGSGRRGGANVLTF. The CDR3 DNA is TGTGCCAGCAGCGTAGGTAGCGGGAGACGAGGAGGGGCCAACGTCCTGACTTTC.

The chain is built from TRBV6-5 and TRBJ2-3; tentatively, D is TRBD2 (5 bases). Germline CDR1 MNHEY, CDR2 SVGAGI. V was trimmed by 6 bases and J by 3 bases, leaving 13 bases between them. The CDR3 extends over 14 amino acids. Here the CDR3 reads CASSGRRRTDTQYF. CDR3 bases: TGTGCCAGCAGCGGACGACGGAGGACAGATACGCAGTATTTT.

J is TRBJ2-7 and V is TRBV15; D is possibly TRBD1 or TRBD2 (5 bases each). CDR3 length: 15 residues. The germline V and J ends were trimmed by 5 bases and 3 bases, with 17 bases remaining between them. Germline assignment: CDR1 LNHNV and CDR2 YYDKDF (reference sequence). The CDR3 coding sequence is TGTGCCACCAGCCCCCGTGCCGGGGCTATCTACGAGCAGTACTTC. Translation: CATSPRAGAIYEQYF.

V and J are TRBV28 and TRBJ2-7, with 13 nucleotides matching TRBD2. This CDR3 has 16 amino acids. From germline, CDR1 is MDHEN and CDR2 SYDVKM. Trimming cost V 5 bases and J 5 bases; bases outside gene matches: 9. CDR3 region: CASSDGLAGARNEQYF. DNA of the CDR3: TGTGCCAGCAGTGACGGACTAGCGGGAGCTCGGAACGAGCAGTACTTC.

This chain links TRBV7-9 with TRBJ1-3; 10 bases align to TRBD1. The CDR3 consists of 14 residues. Trimming removed 1 base from V and 7 bases from J; junction bases left unmatched: 1. The V gene's germline CDR1 is SEHNR and CDR2 FQNEAQ (reference sequence). The CDR3 sequence is CASSLGQGANTIYF. CDR3 DNA: TGTGCCAGCAGCTTAGGACAGGGGGCGAACACCATATATTTT.

The chain carries TRBV28 and TRBJ1-5; no clear D gene. V was shortened by 3 bases and J by 5 bases, with 8 bases between the two germline ends. Per the germline V gene, CDR1 is MDHEN and CDR2 is SYDVKM. The CDR3 contains 13 residues. CDR3 DNA sequence: TGTGCCAGCAGTTTCGGGGAATATCAGCCCCAGCATTTT. It specifies CASSFGEYQPQHF.

The J gene is TRBJ2-5, the V gene TRBV18, with D uncertain. Germline V lookup: CDR1 KGHSH, CDR2 LQKENI. The V gene lost 2 bases and the J gene lost 3 bases, with 7 bases spanning the gap. The CDR3 length is 13 residues. CDR3 DNA sequence: TGTGCCAGCTCACCAATTGGAGAAGAGACCCAGTACTTC. Translated: CASSPIGEETQYF.

The V call is TRBV6-5, the J call TRBJ2-2, with D tentatively TRBD1 or TRBD2 (5 bases each). Per the germline V gene, CDR1 is MNHEY and CDR2 is SVGAGI. Deletions cut 2 bases from V and 4 bases from J, with 11 bases between. This CDR3 has 15 amino acids. The DNA for the CDR3 is TGTGCCAGCAGTTACGAGGGGCGGGCCACCGGGGAGCTGTTTTTT. Translating gives CASSYEGRATGELFF.

This chain uses TRBV15 with TRBJ1-2, with D tentatively TRBD1 (6 bases). Germline lookup yields CDR1 LNHNV and CDR2 YYDKDF (reference sequence). Trimming took 0 bases from V and 8 from J, leaving 16 bases between them. The CDR3 has 15 residues. The CDR3 DNA is TGTGCCACCAGCAGAGATCCTGGGGGGCGTAAAGGCTACACCTTC. Translating gives CATSRDPGGRKGYTF.

The chain uses TRBV7-2 and TRBJ2-4; 7 bases align to TRBD2. Germline V gene sequence: CDR1 SGHTA, CDR2 FQGNSA. The V gene end was trimmed by 1 base and the J gene end by 7 bases; junction bases not matched to a gene: 4. The CDR3 runs 14 residues. CDR3 nucleotide sequence: TGTGCCAGCAGCTTAGACGGGGGGATCAACATTCAGTACTTC. This encodes CASSLDGGINIQYF.

The rearrangement links TRBV6-5 to TRBJ2-7; D is uncertain. The germline gives CDR1 MNHEY, CDR2 SVGAGI. Trimming left V 6 bases short and J 0 bases short, with 15 bases between. The CDR3 extends over 15 amino acids. DNA for the CDR3: TGTGCCAGCAGACCCACGTTCCTAAGCTCCTACGAGCAGTACTTC. This gives the protein CASRPTFLSSYEQYF.

This clone appeared a single time. As DNA, the CDR3 is TGTGCCAGTAGTATTGGCAGGGAACAGCAGTACTTC. Its translation: CASSIGREQQYF. The chain has TRBV19 and TRBJ2-7; a possible D gene is TRBD1 (5 bases). The CDR3 loop spans 12 amino acids. Germline CDR1 and CDR2: LNHDA and SQIVND (reference sequence). Deletions cut 3 bases from V and 8 bases from J, with 11 bases between. Using reference TRBV19 and TRBJ2-7 for the parts outside the CDR3, the full variable domain is DGGITQSPKYLFRKEGQNVTLSCEQNLNHDAMYWYRQDPGQGLRLIYYSQIVNDFQKGDIAEGYSVSREKKESFPLTVTSAQKNPTAFYLCASSIGREQQYFGPGTRLTVT.

The V gene is TRBV19, the J gene TRBJ1-2; D is perhaps TRBD1 (6 bases). Trimming left V 3 bases short and J 0 bases short, with 14 bases between. CDR3 length: 16 residues. Germline CDR1 and CDR2: LNHDA and SQIVND (reference sequence). This CDR3 is CASSIAGAGANYGYTF. CDR3 in DNA: TGTGCCAGTAGTATCGCAGGGGCAGGAGCTAACTATGGCTACACCTTC. The entire variable domain, with the rest obtained from reference TRBV19 and TRBJ1-2, is as follows: DGGITQSPKYLFRKEGQNVTLSCEQNLNHDAMYWYRQDPGQGLRLIYYSQIVNDFQKGDIAEGYSVSREKKESFPLTVTSAQKNPTAFYLCASSIAGAGANYGYTFGSGTRLTVV.

The V call is TRBV29-1, the J call TRBJ2-6, with TRBD1 matching over 9 bases. The CDR3 length is 17 residues. Per germline, CDR1 SQVTM and CDR2 ANQGSEA. The V segment lost 5 bases and the J segment 1 base; nucleotides outside the gene matches: 9. CDR3 amino acids: CSVPNRGRRSGANVLTF. Written as DNA, the CDR3 is TGCAGCGTTCCGAACAGGGGGCGAAGGTCTGGGGCCAACGTCCTGACTTTC.

The genes are TRBV5-1 and TRBJ2-2; tentatively, D is TRBD1 (6 bases). Germline CDR1 SGHRS, CDR2 YFSETQ. The V and J ends lost 0 bases and 6 bases respectively, with 6 bases between them. This CDR3 contains 13 residues. The CDR3 bases are TGCGCCAGCAGCTTGGGACAGGCCGGGGAGCTGTTTTTT. This codes for CASSLGQAGELFF.

The table lists this clone with a few counts. This chain uses TRBV28 with TRBJ2-7; 10 nucleotides agree with TRBD1. The CDR3 runs 14 residues. The germline V gene has CDR1 MDHEN and CDR2 SYDVKM. With V trimmed by 6 bases and J by 7 bases, 9 bases remained unmatched. The CDR3 is CASRTGTGAEEQYF. The DNA of the CDR3 is TGTGCCAGCAGAACCGGGACAGGGGCTGAAGAGCAGTACTTC. The full variable domain, its missing parts supplied by reference TRBV28 and TRBJ2-7, is DVKVTQSSRYLVKRTGEKVFLECVQDMDHENMFWYRQDPGLGLRLIYFSYDVKMKEKGDIPEGYSVSREKKERFSLILESASTNQTSMYLCASRTGTGAEEQYFGPGTRLTVT.

This chain uses TRBV7-3 with TRBJ2-7, with D perhaps matching TRBD2 (6 bases). CDR3 length equals 13 residues. V was shortened by 0 bases and J by 4 bases, with 7 bases between the two germline ends. The germline CDR1 and CDR2 sequences are SGHTA and FQGTGA. The CDR3 spells CASSLTRGYEQYF. In DNA, the CDR3 is TGTGCCAGCAGCTTAACCCGGGGGTACGAGCAGTACTTC.

This chain uses TRBV19 with TRBJ2-3; D ambiguous. V was trimmed by 4 bases and J by 5 bases, leaving 10 bases between them. The CDR3 extends over 13 amino acids. Germline CDR1 is LNHDA and CDR2 is SQIVND (reference sequence). CDR3 residues: CASSKAPGDTQYF. The CDR3 coding sequence is TGTGCCAGTAGTAAGGCCCCCGGAGATACGCAGTATTTT.

V and J are TRBV2 and TRBJ1-2, with D perhaps matching TRBD1 (6 bases). Germline values: CDR1 SNHLY, CDR2 FYNNEI. This CDR3 contains 14 residues. Trimming removed 3 bases at V and 4 bases at J, with 12 bases between. In DNA, the CDR3 is TGTGCCAGCAGTGAGGGGGGCTCGATCTATGGCTACACCTTC. It yields the protein CASSEGGSIYGYTF. Filled out from reference TRBV2 and TRBJ1-2, the complete variable domain reads EPEVTQTPSHQVTQMGQEVILRCVPISNHLYFYWYRQILGQKVEFLVSFYNNEISEKSEIFDDQFSVERPDGSNFTLKIRSTKLEDSAMYFCASSEGGSIYGYTFGSGTRLTVV.

The chain has TRBV28 and TRBJ2-3; the D gene is possibly TRBD2 (6 bases). In germline, CDR1 is MDHEN, CDR2 SYDVKM. V gave up 3 bases and J gave up 0 bases, with 10 bases separating them. CDR3 length: 15 amino acids. The CDR3, as DNA: TGTGCCAGCAGTTTCGAGACTAGGAGCACAGATACGCAGTATTTT. It encodes CASSFETRSTDTQYF. Supplemented by reference TRBV28 and TRBJ2-3, the full variable domain reads DVKVTQSSRYLVKRTGEKVFLECVQDMDHENMFWYRQDPGLGLRLIYFSYDVKMKEKGDIPEGYSVSREKKERFSLILESASTNQTSMYLCASSFETRSTDTQYFGPGTRLTVL.

This rearrangement joins TRBV4-1 to TRBJ2-7; D remains unclear. The CDR3 spans 16 residues. Per germline, CDR1 MGHRA and CDR2 YSYEKL. V lost 1 base to trimming and J lost 7 bases, with 20 bases between them. CDR3 residues: CASSQGVLGTVREQYF. The CDR3 bases are TGCGCCAGCAGCCAAGGGGTCCTAGGCACGGTAAGGGAGCAGTACTTC.

The rearrangement joins TRBV9 to TRBJ2-5; TRBD2 matches 9 bases. The germline V gene encodes CDR1 SGDLS and CDR2 YYNGEE. The CDR3 is 16 amino acids. The trim removed 1 base at V and 1 base at J, leaving 5 bases unmatched. CDR3 sequence: CASSVRPSGTQETQYF. In DNA form, the CDR3 reads TGTGCCAGCAGCGTACGGCCTAGCGGGACCCAAGAGACCCAGTACTTC.